This T cell receptor (beta chain) is drawn from a study of spatial heterogeneity in lung cancer (dated by TCRdb to between 2018 and 2021). Broadly, across the study: Beta-chain transcripts were consistently detected in greater numbers than alpha-chain transcripts, which likely reflects a higher abundance of beta-chain transcripts. In the raw uncorrected reads, each unique combination of TCR and UMI appeared on average more than ten times. The study quantitatively compared TCR alpha and beta repertoires across multiple tumor regions, matched nontumor lung and blood in non-small cell lung cancer. The study linked features of the TCR repertoire to counts of nonsynonymous mutations, which were determined by whole-exome sequencing of tumor tissue. At surgery, hundreds of tumor regions, roughly 62 matched nontumor lung samples and some 54 PBMC samples were TCR-sequenced for both alpha and beta chains.

This clonotype was picked up many times. Its cognate antigen has yet to be identified. No much larger clonotype is one base removed from it; base qualities were not supplied. Overall study results and their limits: Confirming at a functional level the hypothesis that regional TCRs recognize regional mutations was considered to require additional single-cell paired TCR alpha and beta sequencing. Ubiquitous expanded tumor TCRs showed up in blood more often at tumor resection than at routine follow-up.

The library came from 5' RACE. Sequencing relied on a NextSeq 500. The TCR library protocol attached a unique molecular identifier to each TCR cDNA molecule to allow correction of PCR and sequencing errors. The original pipeline was this. Decombinator tools were used for TCR identification, UMI-based error correction and CDR3 extraction. Expanded TCRs were defined as those above a frequency of 2 per 1,000, corresponding to the top 1% of the tumor frequency distribution. Renyi diversity was calculated using the R vegan package after each repertoire was subsampled 100 times to 5,000 TCRs. CDR3 similarity networks were built from amino acid triplet string-kernel similarity, with CDR3s being connected when pairwise similarity was above 0.82. TCRdb trimmed the raw reads at Q25, called clones with MiXCR and kept productive beta chains. Rows are unified per CDR3 protein, each entry keeping the most common DNA and genes. Here the V and J calls rest on TCRdb's processing, not on the authors' analysis. For this sample there are some 11,000 distinct CDR3 sequences; about 6.5% appear just once. The top ten constitute 28% of the sample.

The time point label, read with the paper, signifies: sample taken at primary tumor resection. Donors were over 60 patients with early-stage, untreated non-small cell lung cancer from the lung TRACERx cohort. TCR sequencing used whole RNA extracted from tumor and nontumor lung tissue, or from cryopreserved PBMC samples, without cell sorting. A patient was chosen for TCR sequencing only when enough RNA was available from at least two tumor regions. The sequencing used PBMCs, collected at surgery. This TCR was recovered from a male donor with early-stage non-small cell lung cancer.

The DNA is as follows: TGTGCCAGCAGCTTAGTTTTTACGGAGACCCAGTACTTC. Its coded protein is CASSLVFTETQYF. The sequence joins TRBV7-2 to TRBJ2-5; the D gene remains uncertain. According to the germline V gene, CDR1 reads SGHTA and CDR2 reads FQGNSA. V loses 1 base, J loses 5 bases, and the germline ends lie 8 bases apart. The CDR3, cysteine through phenylalanine, is 13 amino acids long. Kept here is only the CDR3 DNA, which spans 39 bases and is read in frame from base 1.